These T cell receptor beta chains were read from a single sample in a study of PD-1 blockade in classical Hodgkin lymphoma. Measured with immunoSEQ multiplex PCR; TCRdb has only the in-frame clones, and not every one. Of under 30,000 clones listed, about 71% are singletons. Here the sequenced sample was peripheral blood mononuclear cells (PBMCs), taken at baseline. Receptor source: a human donor with classical Hodgkin lymphoma. Both conserved end residues are part of each CDR3. The D gene is left open where the match is weak. Where a row states a size, it is once, few, many or the class of an expanded clone; other rows omit it.

size | D | J | V | DNA | CDR3
. | . | TRBJ2-1 | TRBV10-3 | TGTGCCATCAGCGGTGACCTCAAACCATACAATGAGCAGTTCTTC | CAISGDLKPYNEQFF
. | TRBD2 | TRBJ2-1 | TRBV15 | TGTGCCACCAGCAGAGGGATAGCGGGGAGCTCCTACAATGAGCAGTTCTTC | CATSRGIAGSSYNEQFF
. | . | TRBJ1-2 | TRBV29-1 | TGCAGCGTTAGACACGCTACGGACTATGGCTACACCTTC | CSVRHATDYGYTF
few | . | TRBJ2-2 | TRBV6-5 | TGTGCCAGCAGTGCTGGACTCGGGCCCGGGGAGCTGTTTTTT | CASSAGLGPGELFF
few | TRBD2 | TRBJ2-7 | TRBV5-1 | TGCGCCAGCGGCGGAGGGTTAGCGGGAGGATACGAGCAGTACTTC | CASGGGLAGGYEQYF
. | . | TRBJ1-4 | TRBV19 | TGTGCCAGTAGTATCTTCCAGGGTAGGGAAAAACTGTTTTTT | CASSIFQGREKLFF
. | . | TRBJ2-1 | TRBV6-1 | TGTGCCAGCAGTGAGGTCCCCAGCGAGCAGTTCTTC | CASSEVPSEQFF
few | . | TRBJ1-1 | TRBV7-2 | TGTGCCAGCAGCTTAGCAGTATTTGACGGCACTGAAGCTTTCTTT | CASSLAVFDGTEAFF
. | . | TRBJ2-7 | TRBV29-1 | TGCAGCGCCCTCCGGGACCATCCTTACGAGCAGTACTTC | CSALRDHPYEQYF
. | TRBD2 | TRBJ2-7 | TRBV9 | TGTGCCAGCAGCCCCGGACTAGCGGTTCCCTCATCTTACGAGCAGTACTTC | CASSPGLAVPSSYEQYF
. | TRBD1 | TRBJ1-1 | TRBV5-1 | TGCGCCAGCAGCTTGGCCCAGGGGGCCTTCACTGAAGCTTTCTTT | CASSLAQGAFTEAFF
. | . | TRBJ2-2 | TRBV30 | TGTGCCTGGAGAGTAGCTTGGACAGACACCGGGGAGCTGTTTTTT | CAWRVAWTDTGELFF
. | . | TRBJ1-2 | TRBV19 | TGTGCCAGTAGGGACGGATCCTTCTATGGCTACACCTTC | CASRDGSFYGYTF
few | TRBD2 | TRBJ2-7 | TRBV5-1 | TGCGCCAGCAGCACGGGACTAGCGGGACCCCTACGAGAGCAGTACTTC | CASSTGLAGPLREQYF
. | . | TRBJ1-4 | TRBV5-1 | TGCGCCAGCAGCCCCCGAGGACAGTCTCTAGGGGAACTGTTTTTT | CASSPRGQSLGELFF
. | . | TRBJ1-1 | TRBV6-5 | TGTGCCAGCAGTTACCCCGGACAGCAAAACACTGAAGCTTTCTTT | CASSYPGQQNTEAFF
few | . | TRBJ1-5 | TRBV7-2 | TGTGCCAGCAGCATCTCCGGGACAAGAGGCAATCAGCCCCAGCATTTT | CASSISGTRGNQPQHF
. | TRBD1 | TRBJ2-2 | TRBV10-3 | TGTGCCATCAGTGAGCAGGGGGCGGTGGGGGAGCTGTTTTTT | CAISEQGAVGELFF
. | TRBD2 | TRBJ2-2 | TRBV5-5 | TGTGCCAGCAGCTATAGACTAGCGGGAGTACCCGGGGAGCTGTTTTTT | CASSYRLAGVPGELFF
once | . | TRBJ2-1 | TRBV19 | TGTGCCAGTAGTATGGGTACCTGGTCCTACAATGAGCAGTTCTTC | CASSMGTWSYNEQFF
. | . | TRBJ1-2 | TRBV9 | TGTGCCAGCAGCCCCGAAGGCCCGGACCGCCCCAAGGAGGGCGGCTACACCTTC | CASSPEGPDRPKEGGYTF
. | . | TRBJ2-5 | TRBV19 | TGTGCCAGTAGTTTTTTGGGGCAGCCGACCCAGTACTTC | CASSFLGQPTQYF
. | . | TRBJ1-3 | TRBV7-6 | TGTGCCAGCAGCTTAGGGGGTACTGGAAACACCATATATTTT | CASSLGGTGNTIYF
few | . | TRBJ1-1 | TRBV7-9 | TGTGCCAGCAGCTTGGGACACCCGAACACTGAAGCTTTCTTT | CASSLGHPNTEAFF
. | TRBD2 | TRBJ2-2 | TRBV5-1 | TGCGCCAGCAGCTCTAGCGGGAGGGTACCCGGGGAGCTGTTTTTT | CASSSSGRVPGELFF
. | TRBD2 | TRBJ2-2 | TRBV6-5 | TGTGCCAGCAGTTGGGGACTAGCGGGGACCGGGGAGCTGTTTTTT | CASSWGLAGTGELFF
. | TRBD1 | TRBJ2-3 | TRBV6-5 | TGTGCCAGCACCCCGGACAGGGGGCAGGGAGATACGCAGTATTTT | CASTPDRGQGDTQYF
. | . | TRBJ1-1 | TRBV10-2 | TGCGCCAGCAGGTCTCACTTGACGGGTGGGGGATTCGCTGAAGCTTTCTTT | CASRSHLTGGGFAEAFF
few | . | TRBJ1-1 | TRBV6-6 | TGTGCCAGTAGAGGGGCGACTGAAGCTTTCTTT | CASRGATEAFF
. | . | TRBJ2-5 | TRBV6-5 | TGTGCCAGCAGTTCCCCCACGGAGCGGCCGACCGGGACCCAGTACTTC | CASSSPTERPTGTQYF
. | TRBD1 | TRBJ1-2 | TRBV5-6 | TGTGCCAGCAGCTTAGGGGGAGGGGGCCATGGCTACACCTTC | CASSLGGGGHGYTF
. | . | TRBJ1-4 | TRBV9 | TGTGCCAGCAGCGTAGCAGTCAATGAAAAACTGTTTTTT | CASSVAVNEKLFF
. | . | TRBJ2-3 | TRBV9 | TGTGCCAGCAGCGTAGCGAGTATTCTGGCAGATACGCAGTATTTT | CASSVASILADTQYF
once | . | TRBJ1-1 | TRBV28 | TGTGCCAGCAGTTTGGCAGGGCTATTGACTGAAGCTTTCTTT | CASSLAGLLTEAFF
. | . | TRBJ2-5 | TRBV18 | TGTGCCAGCTCACCACTTGCAGGGGTCTTAGAGACCCAGTACTTC | CASSPLAGVLETQYF